This record concerns one TCR beta chain sequence. Patients at the Seattle site were enrolled during active infection and followed longitudinally. This record belongs to a study of blood T cell repertoires in COVID-19. As for the study in general: PBMCs, B-cell-depleted T cells, or T cells provided the cDNA or gDNA that made up the material.

CDR3 length equals 15 residues. From germline, CDR1 is SGHTS and CDR2 YDEGEE. Losses at the gene ends were 9 bases for V and 4 bases for J; bases not matched to a gene: 11. Using immunoSEQ multiplex PCR, the repertoire was profiled, and TCRdb retains in-frame clones only, with some absent. In the table there are over 100,000 clones, around nine tenths of which are singletons. The chain carries TRBV5-8 and TRBJ2-3, with TRBD1 matching 10 bases. Sequenced: peripheral blood. The clonotype comes from a woman in her 70s with COVID-19, enrolled during active disease. CDR3 in DNA: TGTGCCACCTCGATAGACAGGGGGCAGGCAGATACGCAGTATTTT. Translated: CATSIDRGQADTQYF. Full variable domain (missing parts from reference TRBV5-8 and TRBJ2-3): EAGVTQSPTHLIKTRGQQATLRCSPISGHTSVYWYQQALGLGLQFLLWYDEGEERNRGNFPPRFSGRQFPNYSSELNVNALELEDSALYLCATSIDRGQADTQYFGPGTRLTVL.